This entry lists 9 T cell receptor beta chains sequenced from one sample in a study of a mutant IDH1 vaccine in newly diagnosed glioma (dated by TCRdb to about 2021). The antigens for these receptors are not known. Libraries were constructed by the immunoSEQ multiplex PCR assay. This is the immuneACCESS table as TCRdb keeps it, with only in-frame sequences that have V and J called. A part of the clones is gone; compared with another copy, unresolved V genes explain less than half, and the rest is unexplained. This sample gives some 29,000 clones in total; more than 75% of them show up just once. The top ten constitute 6% to 9.5% of the sample. The time point label on this specimen signifies: week 35, safety follow-up. Each vaccine dose, consisting of 300 ug of a 20-mer mutant IDH1 peptide in Montanide, was administered subcutaneously with topical imiquimod. The material was PBMCs, obtained from a glioma patient whose treatment included an IDH1 peptide vaccine. Receptor source: a man aged 50-60 years with glioma.

The V call is TRBV30, the J call TRBJ1-2; TRBD1 matches at 8 bases. The V gene end was trimmed by 5 bases and the J gene end by 4 bases; junction bases not matched to a gene: 9. The CDR3 is made up of 14 amino acids. The germline CDR1 and CDR2 sequences are GTSNPN and SVGIG (reference sequence). The CDR3 loop reads CAWGRDRSGYGYTF. Here the CDR3 DNA reads TGTGCCTGGGGGAGGGACAGGTCGGGCTATGGCTACACCTTC.

For the CDR3, the DNA is TGTGCCAGCAGCCGCCCGGGCTACAATGAGCAGTTCTTC. Its protein product is CASSRPGYNEQFF. The rearrangement uses TRBV5-5 and TRBJ2-1; the D is unclear. Germline assignment: CDR1 SGHKS and CDR2 YYEKEE (reference sequence). V lost 4 bases and J 3 bases, leaving 8 bases between the germline ends. This CDR3 contains 13 residues.

V usage is TRBV7-2 and J usage is TRBJ2-1, with D possibly being TRBD2 (6 bases). The CDR3 contains 14 residues. Germline V CDR1 and CDR2: SGHTA, FQGNSA. V lost 5 bases and J lost 4, with 12 bases in between. CDR3 DNA: TGTGCCAGCAGCCGTCGGGGGTCTTACAATGAGCAGTTCTTC. Translation: CASSRRGSYNEQFF. The complete variable domain, with remaining parts taken from reference TRBV7-2 and TRBJ2-1, reads GAGVSQSPSNKVTEKGKDVELRCDPISGHTALYWYRQSLGQGLEFLIYFQGNSAPDKSGLPSDRFSAERTGGSVSTLTIQRTQQEDSAVYLCASSRRGSYNEQFFGPGTRLTVL.

The chain is built from TRBV27 and TRBJ1-2; 8 bases agree with TRBD1. After removal of 8 bases from V and 7 bases from J, the junction contained 6 bases not matched to a gene. The CDR3 is 12 residues long. Germline-derived CDR1 and CDR2 are MNHEY and SMNVEV (reference sequence). The CDR3 region is CASGQGTGGYTF. As DNA, the CDR3 is TGTGCCAGCGGACAGGGTACGGGTGGCTACACCTTC.

The gene calls are TRBV18 and TRBJ1-3, with D possibly matching TRBD1 (5 bases). Between the trimmed V and J ends, which lost 5 bases and 0 bases, there was a span of 11 bases. Germline CDR1 reads KGHSH; CDR2 reads LQKENI. The CDR3 extends over 15 amino acids. For the CDR3, the DNA is TGTGCCAGCTCAGGGGACCTCTACTCTGGAAACACCATATATTTT. This encodes CASSGDLYSGNTIYF.

The V call is TRBV4-3, the J call TRBJ2-2; no clear D. Germline CDR1 and CDR2: LGHNA and YSLEER. The CDR3 covers 12 residues. Between the trimmed V and J ends, which lost 2 bases and 6 bases, there was a span of 4 bases. CDR3 loop: CASSQPPGELFF. The CDR3 nucleotides read TGCGCCAGCAGCCAACCCCCCGGGGAGCTGTTTTTT.

V gene TRBV28 combines with J gene TRBJ1-2, with D maybe TRBD1 (5 bases). V shed 7 bases and J shed 4 bases, with 16 bases lying between them. Germline lookup yields CDR1 MDHEN and CDR2 SYDVKM. The CDR3 totals 14 residues. CDR3: CASNPGGVAYGYTF. Written as DNA, the CDR3 is TGTGCCAGCAACCCGGGGGGGGTCGCCTATGGCTACACCTTC.

The table lists this clone with a few counts. The chain carries TRBV6-6 and TRBJ1-5; tentatively, D is TRBD1 (5 bases). The CDR3 is 13 amino acids. The V gene's germline CDR1 is MNHNY and CDR2 SVGAGI (reference sequence). Trimming stripped 5 bases from V and 5 bases from J, with 10 bases between. The CDR3 protein is CASSPRAHQPQHF. CDR3 nucleotides: TGTGCCAGCAGTCCCAGGGCCCATCAGCCCCAGCATTTT.

Points on this clone: Within the sample, other DNA sequences also encode this same CDR3. The chain joins TRBV5-1 to TRBJ1-6; tentative D call: TRBD1 (6 bases). Trimming took off 2 bases at V and 7 bases at J, with 10 bases between the two ends. The CDR3 sequence is 14 residues long. Germline values: CDR1 SGHRS, CDR2 YFSETQ. The CDR3 DNA follows: TGCGCCAGCAGCTTAGGCAGGGGAAATTCACCCCTCCACTTT. Encoded protein: CASSLGRGNSPLHF.